A single sample gave rise to the 5 T cell receptor beta chains below, sequenced in a study of shared clonotypes between healthy human individuals. Generated by immunoSEQ multiplex PCR, the TCRdb table keeps only in-frame clones and is missing some. The sample carries about 510,000 clones, over 60% recorded once. The sample comprised PBMCs. These receptors were taken from a woman aged 40 to 55 in good health. Some clones in this sample may be carry-over from other donors' samples.

This clone was observed a single time. The chain recombines TRBV7-3 with TRBJ2-1; TRBD2 matches at 14 bases. Germline V gene lookup returns CDR1 SGHTA and CDR2 FQGTGA. CDR3 length: 18 amino acids. The V and J ends lost 5 bases and 3 bases, in that order; junction bases with no gene match: 9. The CDR3 region is CASSMTGTSGRLYNEQFF. Written as DNA, the CDR3 is TGTGCCAGCAGCATGACCGGGACTAGCGGGAGACTCTACAATGAGCAGTTCTTC.

This sequence joins TRBV13 and TRBJ1-2; 8 nucleotides align to TRBD1. The J segment lost 13 bases and the V segment lost 3 bases, leaving 7 bases of the junction unmatched. Looked up from germline, CDR1 is PRHDT and CDR2 is FYEKMQ (reference sequence). The CDR3 contains 12 residues. This CDR3 is CASSLGTGSPTF. CDR3 DNA sequence: TGTGCCAGCAGCTTGGGGACAGGATCTCCCACCTTC.

The V gene is TRBV5-6, the J gene TRBJ2-1, with 9 bases lining up with TRBD1. The CDR3 is 15 residues long. The junction had 0 bases not matched to a gene; V was cut back by 0 bases and J by 2 bases. Germline assignment: CDR1 SGHDT and CDR2 YYEEEE. This chain's CDR3 is CASSLGTGAYNEQFF. The CDR3 DNA follows: TGTGCCAGCAGCTTGGGGACAGGGGCCTACAATGAGCAGTTCTTC. Full variable domain (outside the CDR3, taken from reference TRBV5-6 and TRBJ2-1): DAGVTQSPTHLIKTRGQQVTLRCSPKSGHDTVSWYQQALGQGPQFIFQYYEEEERQRGNFPDRFSGHQFPNYSSELNVNALLLGDSALYLCASSLGTGAYNEQFFGPGTRLTVL.

The chain has TRBV27 and TRBJ2-5; D may be TRBD1 (6 bases). Germline CDR1 MNHEY, CDR2 SMNVEV (reference sequence). With 6 bases removed from V and 8 bases from J, the gap between germline ends came to 19 bases. The CDR3 runs to 14 residues. As DNA, the CDR3 is TGTGCCAGCAGATCCCCCACCCCCAGGGGAACCCAGTACTTC. It encodes CASRSPTPRGTQYF.

This chain links TRBV28 with TRBJ2-3; D gene ambiguous. Trimming took 3 bases from V and 0 from J, leaving 13 bases between them. In germline, CDR1 is MDHEN, CDR2 SYDVKM. The length of the CDR3 is 16 residues. The chain's CDR3 is CASSFPGTVSTDTQYF. CDR3 DNA: TGTGCCAGCAGTTTCCCAGGAACCGTTAGCACAGATACGCAGTATTTT.